These T cell receptor beta chains were read from a single sample in a study of radiotherapy plus CTLA-4 blockade in lung cancer. TCRdb's copy holds only in-frame clones and misses some; the assay was immunoSEQ multiplex PCR. The sample consists of about 100,000 clones, roughly four fifths of them appearing once. The specimen comprised peripheral blood, sampled from a patient treated with radiotherapy plus ipilimumab. The receptors shown here come from a human donor with non-small cell lung cancer who had stable disease on radiotherapy plus ipilimumab. The CDR3 runs from the conserved cysteine through the conserved F or W. The D gene is left open where the match is weak. Part of the rows lack a size; the others show once, few, many or a class for expanded clones.

j_gene,d_gene,abundance,v_gene,CDR3aa,CDR3nt
TRBJ2-2,.,.,TRBV5-8,CASSFLAGNTGELFF,TGTGCCAGCAGCTTTCTAGCTGGGAACACCGGGGAGCTGTTTTTT
TRBJ1-4,.,.,TRBV28,CASSTFDRVVEGKLFF,TGTGCCAGCAGCACCTTCGATAGGGTTGTGGAGGGAAAACTGTTTTTT
TRBJ2-3,.,.,TRBV6-6,CASSYYSSSDTQYF,TGTGCCAGCAGTTACTATTCCAGTTCAGATACGCAGTATTTT
TRBJ1-2,.,.,TRBV28,CASSFNYGYTF,TGTGCCAGCAGTTTCAACTATGGCTACACCTTC
TRBJ2-7,TRBD1,.,TRBV5-1,CASSLRLGMGQAAYEQYF,TGCGCCAGCAGCTTGAGGTTAGGTATGGGACAGGCCGCCTACGAGCAGTACTTC
TRBJ1-6,.,.,TRBV6-1,CASSPDRPSSALHF,TGTGCCAGCAGCCCGGACAGACCTTCCTCGGCCCTCCACTTT
TRBJ2-7,TRBD2,.,TRBV29-1,CSVKASGREQYF,TGCAGCGTTAAAGCTAGCGGGAGAGAGCAGTACTTC
TRBJ1-2,.,.,TRBV6-1,CASSEESGGNYGYTF,TGTGCCAGCAGTGAGGAGTCAGGAGGGAACTATGGCTACACCTTC
TRBJ1-1,TRBD1,once,TRBV6-5,CASSYGQGGTEAFF,TGTGCCAGCAGTTACGGACAGGGGGGCACTGAAGCTTTCTTT
TRBJ1-4,.,.,TRBV6-1,CASSERTDKGGKLFF,TGTGCCAGCAGTGAACGGACGGACAAAGGGGGAAAACTGTTTTTT
TRBJ2-3,.,.,TRBV7-2,CASSKTGPTDTQYF,TGTGCCAGCAGTAAAACGGGGCCCACAGATACGCAGTATTTT
TRBJ2-2,TRBD1,.,TRBV7-2,CASSYRTGNTGELFF,TGTGCCAGCAGCTACAGGACAGGGAACACCGGGGAGCTGTTTTTT
TRBJ2-1,.,.,TRBV6-5,CASSYSMQGGHEQFF,TGTGCCAGCAGTTACTCGATGCAGGGAGGCCATGAGCAGTTCTTC
TRBJ1-2,.,few,TRBV6-1,CASEGWRGNGYTF,TGTGCCAGCGAAGGTTGGAGAGGGAACGGCTACACCTTC
TRBJ1-3,.,few,TRBV5-6,CASSLVRSSGNTIYF,TGTGCCAGCAGCTTGGTCAGATCATCTGGAAACACCATATATTTT
TRBJ2-3,TRBD2,.,TRBV11-2,CASRPSAGVTDTQYF,TGTGCCAGCAGGCCCTCCGCGGGAGTTACAGATACGCAGTATTTT
TRBJ2-1,TRBD2,.,TRBV27,CASSSLLAGGYNEQFF,TGTGCCAGCAGTTCCCTTCTAGCGGGGGGGTACAATGAGCAGTTCTTC
TRBJ2-3,TRBD2,.,TRBV19,CASSSGLAGSDTQYF,TGTGCCAGTAGTTCTGGACTAGCGGGGTCAGATACGCAGTATTTT
TRBJ1-1,.,.,TRBV7-2,CASTTSQGKAFF,TGTGCCAGCACTACGTCCCAGGGAAAAGCTTTCTTT
TRBJ1-2,TRBD1,.,TRBV5-5,CASSGRTGDLYGYTF,TGTGCCAGCAGCGGTAGGACAGGGGATCTCTATGGCTACACCTTC
TRBJ2-7,.,.,TRBV19,CASSMTGTYYEQYF,TGTGCCAGTAGTATGACCGGGACATACTACGAGCAGTACTTC
TRBJ1-2,TRBD1,.,TRBV10-1,CASSPGQGQGGYGYTF,TGCGCCAGCAGTCCAGGACAGGGGCAAGGAGGCTATGGCTACACCTTC
TRBJ2-1,TRBD2,.,TRBV4-2,CASSVSGSLSNEQFF,TGTGCCAGCAGCGTCAGCGGGAGCCTGAGCAATGAGCAGTTCTTC
TRBJ2-1,TRBD1,.,TRBV7-9,CATAGTQTGDEQFF,TGTGCCACGGCCGGGACCCAAACAGGGGATGAGCAGTTCTTC
TRBJ2-7,TRBD1,.,TRBV2,CASSEAGDRSYEQYF,TGTGCCAGCAGTGAAGCCGGGGACAGGAGTTACGAGCAGTACTTC
TRBJ2-7,.,.,TRBV18,CASSPPAGSYEQYF,TGTGCCAGCTCACCACCGGCCGGGTCCTACGAGCAGTACTTC
TRBJ1-2,.,.,TRBV6-1,CASSGTPGRTDYGYTF,TGTGCCAGCAGTGGCACCCCGGGGAGGACAGACTATGGCTACACCTTC
TRBJ2-3,TRBD2,.,TRBV4-1,CASSQVAGGLGRFTDTQYF,TGCGCCAGCAGCCAAGTTGCGGGGGGCCTTGGGAGATTCACAGATACGCAGTATTTT
TRBJ1-5,.,.,TRBV5-5,CASSFSEWQPQHF,TGTGCCAGCAGCTTCTCCGAGTGGCAGCCCCAGCATTTT
TRBJ2-5,.,.,TRBV6-6,CASNDWGQETQYF,TGTGCCAGCAACGATTGGGGCCAAGAGACCCAGTACTTC
TRBJ2-1,TRBD1,.,TRBV7-9,CASSSTGFGNEQFF,TGTGCCAGCAGCTCGACAGGGTTCGGCAATGAGCAGTTCTTC
TRBJ2-1,TRBD1,.,TRBV14,CASSRLELQGTGPANYNEQFF,TGTGCCAGCAGCCGACTGGAACTACAGGGGACGGGGCCCGCTAACTACAATGAGCAGTTCTTC
TRBJ1-1,TRBD1,few,TRBV4-1,CASSQDRQGAFF,TGCGCCAGCAGCCAAGATCGACAGGGCGCTTTCTTT
TRBJ2-2,.,once,TRBV5-5,CASSFWVSDTGELFF,TGTGCCAGCAGCTTCTGGGTATCGGACACCGGGGAGCTGTTTTTT
TRBJ1-5,.,.,TRBV7-4,CASSLIPESARNQPQHF,TGTGCCAGCAGCTTGATCCCCGAGAGTGCTCGCAATCAGCCCCAGCATTTT
TRBJ1-1,TRBD1,.,TRBV29-1,CSVEDKGQGRNTEAFF,TGCAGCGTTGAAGATAAGGGACAGGGTAGAAACACTGAAGCTTTCTTT
TRBJ2-7,.,.,TRBV7-9,CASSPKGGNSYEQYF,TGTGCCAGCAGCCCCAAGGGGGGGAACTCCTACGAGCAGTACTTC
TRBJ1-3,TRBD1,.,TRBV9,CASPQGAFSGNTIYF,TGTGCCAGCCCTCAGGGGGCCTTCTCTGGAAACACCATATATTTT
TRBJ2-2,.,.,TRBV19,CASSIGAGAMNTGELFF,TGTGCCAGTAGTATTGGGGCGGGGGCTATGAACACCGGGGAGCTGTTTTTT
TRBJ1-2,TRBD1,.,TRBV5-4,CASSLGGAGQGYGYTF,TGTGCCAGCAGCTTAGGGGGAGCGGGACAGGGGTATGGCTACACCTTC
TRBJ2-5,TRBD2,few,TRBV18,CASSRTSGGQETQYF,TGTGCCAGCTCCCGGACTAGCGGGGGGCAAGAGACCCAGTACTTC
TRBJ2-7,.,few,TRBV7-9,CASSVGQIEEQYF,TGTGCCAGCAGCGTCGGACAGATAGAAGAGCAGTACTTC
TRBJ2-7,TRBD2,.,TRBV2,CASSHEGLGPYEQYF,TGTGCCAGCAGCCACGAGGGACTAGGGCCCTACGAGCAGTACTTC
TRBJ1-1,TRBD1,.,TRBV5-1,CASSLMGQGSMNTEAFF,TGCGCCAGCAGCTTGATGGGACAGGGTTCGATGAACACTGAAGCTTTCTTT
TRBJ1-2,TRBD1,few,TRBV7-9,CASGTGYGYTF,TGTGCCTCCGGGACAGGCTATGGCTACACCTTC